The 5 T cell receptor delta chains presented below share a single source sample, sequenced in a study of gamma-delta chains in newborns, infants, children. TCRdb re-processed the reads using CATT. Of about 4,200 delta-chain clones in the sample, approximately 15% were seen once. Sequenced input: blood. The receptors originated from a child who was a newborn, infant or young child, either healthy, febrile or measles-vaccinated (not recorded which).

This clone was detected only a few times. A single base separates this from a much larger clone, so it may be a read error. The chain carries TRDV2 and TRDJ3, with 11 bases fitting TRDD3. CDR3 length: 18 amino acids. Germline loops: CDR1 GEAIGNYY, CDR2 EKD. V lost 1 base to trimming and J lost 2 bases; unmatched junction nucleotides: 3. The DNA of the CDR3 is TGTGCCTGTGACACTGGGGGATACGCCCCCTGGGACACCCGACAGATGTTTTTC. This sequence encodes CACDTGGYAPWDTRQMFF.

By its share, this clone is medium-sized. The same CDR3 can be traced to other DNA sequences in this sample. V usage is TRDV2 and J usage is TRDJ1; perhaps TRDD2 as D (7 bases). The CDR3 length is 19 residues. With 0 bases removed from V and 7 bases from J, the gap between germline ends came to 29 bases. Germline values: CDR1 GEAIGNYY, CDR2 EKD. CDR3 sequence reads: CACDTVPLPETGDEIKLIF. The CDR3 nucleotides are TGTGCCTGTGACACCGTACCCCTTCCTGAGACGGGGGACGAAATTAAACTCATCTTT.

As regards this clone: A much larger clone lies one base from this, so it may be a read error. At the DNA level, this CDR3 is encoded by other sequences in the same sample as well. The J gene is TRDJ1, the V gene TRDV1; 12 bases map to TRDD3. Germline lookup yields CDR1 TSWWSYY and CDR2 QGS. The CDR3 extends over 23 amino acids. Trimming removed 4 bases from V and 0 bases from J; junction bases left unmatched: 24. The CDR3 reads CALGVRPSYLWGIRGDYTDKLIF. CDR3 coding DNA: TGTGCTCTTGGGGTAAGGCCTTCCTACCTCTGGGGGATACGAGGGGACTACACCGATAAACTCATCTTT.

Of note for this clone: The junction does not match germline at one end; this may be a read error. Different DNA sequences within this sample yield the same CDR3. The rearrangement links TRDV2 to TRDJ1, with 13 bases matching TRDD3. This CDR3 is built from 20 residues. Germline V lookup: CDR1 GEAIGNYY, CDR2 EKD. The CDR3 region has the DNA TGTGCCTGTGACACTCTCAATACTGGGGGATACGAGGATTGGCGAAATAAGCTCATCTTT. Residues: CACDTLNTGGYEDWRNKLIF.

In regard to this clone: TCRdb attributes to this sequence the protein of a much larger clone, which differs from the DNA translation at residue 10; a read error is likely, and the protein displayed is translated from the DNA. This chain uses TRDV2 with TRDJ3; tentatively, D is TRDD3 (6 bases). V lost 1 base, J lost 4 bases, and 19 bases lay in between. The germline V gene encodes CDR1 GEAIGNYY and CDR2 EKD. This CDR3 contains 19 residues. The CDR3 sequence is CACDTVDGDDEWDTRQMFF. The DNA for the CDR3 is TGTGCCTGTGACACGGTGGATGGGGATGACGAATGGGACACCCGACAGATGTTTTTC.